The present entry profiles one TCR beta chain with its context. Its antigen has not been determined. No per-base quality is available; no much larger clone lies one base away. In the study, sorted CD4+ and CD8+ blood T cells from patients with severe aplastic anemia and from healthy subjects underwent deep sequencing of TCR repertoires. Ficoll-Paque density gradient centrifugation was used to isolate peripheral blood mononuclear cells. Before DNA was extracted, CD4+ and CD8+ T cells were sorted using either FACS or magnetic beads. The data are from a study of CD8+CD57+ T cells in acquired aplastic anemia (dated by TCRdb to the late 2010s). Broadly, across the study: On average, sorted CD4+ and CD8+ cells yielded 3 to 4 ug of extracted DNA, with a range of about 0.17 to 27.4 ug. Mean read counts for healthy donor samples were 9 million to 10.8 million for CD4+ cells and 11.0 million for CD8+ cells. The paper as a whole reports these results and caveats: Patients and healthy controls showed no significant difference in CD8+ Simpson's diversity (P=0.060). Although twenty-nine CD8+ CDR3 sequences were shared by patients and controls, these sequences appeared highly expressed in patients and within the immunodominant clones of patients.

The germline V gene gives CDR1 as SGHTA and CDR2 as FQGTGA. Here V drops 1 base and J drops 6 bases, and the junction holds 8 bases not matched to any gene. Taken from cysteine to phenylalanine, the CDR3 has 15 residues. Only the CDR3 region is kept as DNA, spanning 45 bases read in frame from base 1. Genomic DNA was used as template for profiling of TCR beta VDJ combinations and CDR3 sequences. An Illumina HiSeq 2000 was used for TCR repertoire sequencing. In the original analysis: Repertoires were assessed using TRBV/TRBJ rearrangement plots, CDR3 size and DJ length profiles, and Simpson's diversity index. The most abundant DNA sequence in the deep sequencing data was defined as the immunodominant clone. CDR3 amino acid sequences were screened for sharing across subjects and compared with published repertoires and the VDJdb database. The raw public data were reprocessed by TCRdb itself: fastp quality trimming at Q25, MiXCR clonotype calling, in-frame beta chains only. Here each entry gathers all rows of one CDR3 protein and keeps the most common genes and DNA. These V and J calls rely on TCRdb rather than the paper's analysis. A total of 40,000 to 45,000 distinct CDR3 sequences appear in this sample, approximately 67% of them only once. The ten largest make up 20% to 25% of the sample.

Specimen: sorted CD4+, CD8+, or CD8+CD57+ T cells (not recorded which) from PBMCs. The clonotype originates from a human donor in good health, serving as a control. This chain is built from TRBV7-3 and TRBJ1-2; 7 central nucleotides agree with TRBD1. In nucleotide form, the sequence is TGTGCCAGCAGCTTAAGGCCAGGGGGGGAAAATGGCTACACCTTC. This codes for CASSLRPGGENGYTF.